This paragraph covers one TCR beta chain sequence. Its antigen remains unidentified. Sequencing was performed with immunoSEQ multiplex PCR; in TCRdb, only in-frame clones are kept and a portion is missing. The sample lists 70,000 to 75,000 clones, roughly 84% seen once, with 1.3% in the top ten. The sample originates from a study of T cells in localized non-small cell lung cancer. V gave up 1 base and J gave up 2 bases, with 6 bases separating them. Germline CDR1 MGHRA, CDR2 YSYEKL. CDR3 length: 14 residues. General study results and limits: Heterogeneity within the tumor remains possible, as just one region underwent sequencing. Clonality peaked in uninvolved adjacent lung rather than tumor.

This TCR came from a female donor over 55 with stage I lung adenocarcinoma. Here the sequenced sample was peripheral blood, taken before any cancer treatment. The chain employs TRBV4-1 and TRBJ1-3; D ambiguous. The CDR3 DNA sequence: TGCGCCAGCAGCCAAGTGAGTGCTGGAAACACCATATATTTT. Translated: CASSQVSAGNTIYF.